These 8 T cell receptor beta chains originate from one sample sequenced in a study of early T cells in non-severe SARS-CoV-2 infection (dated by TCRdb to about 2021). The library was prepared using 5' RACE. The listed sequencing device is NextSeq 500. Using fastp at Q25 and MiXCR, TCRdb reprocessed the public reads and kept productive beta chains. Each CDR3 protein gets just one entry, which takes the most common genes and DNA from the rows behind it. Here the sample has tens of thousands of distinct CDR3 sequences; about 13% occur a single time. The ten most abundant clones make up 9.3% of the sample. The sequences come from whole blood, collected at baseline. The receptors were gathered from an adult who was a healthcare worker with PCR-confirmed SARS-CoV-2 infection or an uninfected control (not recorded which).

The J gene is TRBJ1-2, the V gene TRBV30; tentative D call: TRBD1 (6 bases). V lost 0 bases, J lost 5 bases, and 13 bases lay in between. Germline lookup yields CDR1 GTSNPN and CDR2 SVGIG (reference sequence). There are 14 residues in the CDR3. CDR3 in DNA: TGTGCCTGGAGTGTAGGGGTCAGGGGATATGGCTACACCTTC. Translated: CAWSVGVRGYGYTF. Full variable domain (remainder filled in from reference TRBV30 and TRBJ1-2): SQTIHQWPATLVQPVGSPLSLECTVEGTSNPNLYWYRQAAGRGLQLLFYSVGIGQISSEVPQNLSASRPQDRQFILSSKKLLLSDSGFYLCAWSVGVRGYGYTFGSGTRLTVV.

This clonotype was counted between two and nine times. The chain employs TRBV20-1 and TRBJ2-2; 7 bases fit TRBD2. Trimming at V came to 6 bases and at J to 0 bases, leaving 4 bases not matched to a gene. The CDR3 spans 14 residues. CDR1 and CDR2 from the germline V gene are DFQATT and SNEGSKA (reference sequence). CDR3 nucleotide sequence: TGCAGTGCCGCAGCGGGGACGAACACCGGGGAGCTGTTTTTT. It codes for CSAAAGTNTGELFF.

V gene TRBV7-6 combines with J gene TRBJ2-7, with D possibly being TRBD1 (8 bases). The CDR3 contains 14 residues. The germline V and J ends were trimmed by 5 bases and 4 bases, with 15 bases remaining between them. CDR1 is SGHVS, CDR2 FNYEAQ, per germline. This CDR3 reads CASSQDREGYEQYF. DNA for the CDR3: TGTGCCAGCAGCCAGGACAGGGAGGGTTACGAGCAGTACTTC.

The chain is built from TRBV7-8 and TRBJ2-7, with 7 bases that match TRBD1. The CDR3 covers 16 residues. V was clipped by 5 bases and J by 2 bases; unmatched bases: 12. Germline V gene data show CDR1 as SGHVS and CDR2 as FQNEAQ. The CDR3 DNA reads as TGTGCCAGCAGCCGATCTTCCGGGACAGCAACCTACGAGCAGTACTTC. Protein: CASSRSSGTATYEQYF. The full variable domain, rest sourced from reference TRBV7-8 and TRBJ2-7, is GAGVSQSPRYKVAKRGQDVALRCDPISGHVSLFWYQQALGQGPEFLTYFQNEAQLDKSGLPSDRFFAERPEGSVSTLKIQRTQQEDSAVYLCASSRSSGTATYEQYFGPGTRLTVT.

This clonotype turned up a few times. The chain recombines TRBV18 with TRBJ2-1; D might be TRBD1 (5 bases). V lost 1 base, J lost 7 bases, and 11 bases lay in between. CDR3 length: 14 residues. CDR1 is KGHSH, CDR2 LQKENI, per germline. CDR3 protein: CASSPQTETNEQFF. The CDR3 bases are TGTGCCAGCTCACCACAGACAGAAACGAATGAGCAGTTCTTC. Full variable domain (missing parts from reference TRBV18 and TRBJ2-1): NAGVMQNPRHLVRRRGQEARLRCSPMKGHSHVYWYRQLPEEGLKFMVYLQKENIIDESGMPKERFSAEFPKEGPSILRIQQVVRGDSAAYFCASSPQTETNEQFFGPGTRLTVL.

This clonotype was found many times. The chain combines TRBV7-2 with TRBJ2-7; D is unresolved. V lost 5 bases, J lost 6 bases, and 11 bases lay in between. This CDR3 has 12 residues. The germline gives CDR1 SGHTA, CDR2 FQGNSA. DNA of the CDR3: TGTGCCAGCAGCCATACCATCTCCGAGCAGTACTTC. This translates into CASSHTISEQYF.

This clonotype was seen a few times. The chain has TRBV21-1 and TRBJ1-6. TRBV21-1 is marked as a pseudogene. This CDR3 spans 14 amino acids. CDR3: CASSIQVGGSPLHF. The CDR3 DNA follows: TGTGCCAGCAGCATCCAAGTAGGAGGTTCACCCCTCCACTTT.

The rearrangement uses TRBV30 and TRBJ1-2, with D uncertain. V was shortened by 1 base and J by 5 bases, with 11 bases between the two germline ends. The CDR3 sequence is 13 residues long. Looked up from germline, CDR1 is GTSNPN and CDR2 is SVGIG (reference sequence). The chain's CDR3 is CAWSANLGYGYTF. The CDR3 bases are TGTGCCTGGAGTGCCAATCTCGGATATGGCTACACCTTC.